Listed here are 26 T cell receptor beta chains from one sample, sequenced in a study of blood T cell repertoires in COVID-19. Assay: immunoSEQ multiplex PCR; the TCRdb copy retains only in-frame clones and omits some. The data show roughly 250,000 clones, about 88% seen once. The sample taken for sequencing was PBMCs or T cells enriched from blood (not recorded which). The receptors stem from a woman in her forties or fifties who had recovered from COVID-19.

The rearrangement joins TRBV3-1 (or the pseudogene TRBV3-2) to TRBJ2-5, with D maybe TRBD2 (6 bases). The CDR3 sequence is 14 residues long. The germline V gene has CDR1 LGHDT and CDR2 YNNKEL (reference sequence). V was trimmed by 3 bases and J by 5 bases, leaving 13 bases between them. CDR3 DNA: TGTGCCAGCAGCCAGGCGACTAGGTGGGAGACCCAGTACTTC. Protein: CASSQATRWETQYF.

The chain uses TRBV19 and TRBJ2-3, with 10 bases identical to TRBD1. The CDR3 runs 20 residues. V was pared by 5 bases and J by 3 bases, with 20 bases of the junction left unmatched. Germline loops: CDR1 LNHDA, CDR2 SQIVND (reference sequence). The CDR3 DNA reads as TGTGCCAGTAGTTCCCCGACAGGGGGCGGTCGGGCACGTTCGACAGATACGCAGTATTTT. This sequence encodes CASSSPTGGGRARSTDTQYF.

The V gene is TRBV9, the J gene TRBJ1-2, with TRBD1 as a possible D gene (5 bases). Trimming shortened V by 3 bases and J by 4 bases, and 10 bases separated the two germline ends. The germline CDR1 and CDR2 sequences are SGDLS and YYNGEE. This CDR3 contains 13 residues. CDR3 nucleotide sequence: TGTGCCAGCAGCGCCGACAGCCCCTATGGCTACACCTTC. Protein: CASSADSPYGYTF.

The chain's CDR3 is CASSPGQTYEQYF. CDR3 DNA sequence: TGTGCCAGCAGTCCGGGACAGACCTACGAGCAGTACTTC. The chain combines TRBV12-3 or TRBV12-4 with TRBJ2-7, with 7 bases matching TRBD1. V trimming: 5 bases; J trimming: 2 bases; junction bases outside the gene matches: 3. This CDR3 has 13 residues.

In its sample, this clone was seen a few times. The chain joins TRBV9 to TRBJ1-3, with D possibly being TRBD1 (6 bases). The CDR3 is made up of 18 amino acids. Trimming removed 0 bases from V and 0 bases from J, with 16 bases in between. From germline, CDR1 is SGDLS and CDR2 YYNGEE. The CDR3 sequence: CASSVEGAGVISGNTIYF. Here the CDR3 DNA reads TGTGCCAGCAGCGTAGAGGGTGCAGGGGTGATCTCTGGAAACACCATATATTTT.

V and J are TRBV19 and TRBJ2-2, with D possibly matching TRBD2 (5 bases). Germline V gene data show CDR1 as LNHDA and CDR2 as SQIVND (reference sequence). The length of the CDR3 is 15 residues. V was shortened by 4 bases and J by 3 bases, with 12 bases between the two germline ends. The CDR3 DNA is TGTGCCAGTAGTAATCCGGGAAGATACACCGGGGAGCTGTTTTTT. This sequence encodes CASSNPGRYTGELFF. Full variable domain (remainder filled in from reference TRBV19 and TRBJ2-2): DGGITQSPKYLFRKEGQNVTLSCEQNLNHDAMYWYRQDPGQGLRLIYYSQIVNDFQKGDIAEGYSVSREKKESFPLTVTSAQKNPTAFYLCASSNPGRYTGELFFGEGSRLTVL.

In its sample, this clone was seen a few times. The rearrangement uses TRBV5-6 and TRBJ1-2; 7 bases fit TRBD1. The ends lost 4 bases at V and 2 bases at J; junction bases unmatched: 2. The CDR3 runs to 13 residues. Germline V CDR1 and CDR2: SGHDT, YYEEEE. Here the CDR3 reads CASSPGQNYGYTF. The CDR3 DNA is TGTGCCAGCAGCCCGGGACAGAACTATGGCTACACCTTC.

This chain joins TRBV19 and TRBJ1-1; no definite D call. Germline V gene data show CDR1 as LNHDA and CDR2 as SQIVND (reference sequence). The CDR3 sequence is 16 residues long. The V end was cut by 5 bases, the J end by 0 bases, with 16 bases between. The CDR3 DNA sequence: TGTGCCAGTAGTCTGGAGGTTGCCGGGATGAACACTGAAGCTTTCTTT. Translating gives CASSLEVAGMNTEAFF.

In nucleotides, the CDR3 is TGTGCCAGCAGACCCACTTGGACAGGAAACACTGAAGCTTTCTTT. It codes for CASRPTWTGNTEAFF. V is TRBV28 and J is TRBJ1-1; 7 bases are a match to TRBD1. V trimming: 6 bases; J trimming: 2 bases; junction bases outside the gene matches: 9. The length of the CDR3 is 15 residues. Germline V CDR1 and CDR2: MDHEN, SYDVKM.

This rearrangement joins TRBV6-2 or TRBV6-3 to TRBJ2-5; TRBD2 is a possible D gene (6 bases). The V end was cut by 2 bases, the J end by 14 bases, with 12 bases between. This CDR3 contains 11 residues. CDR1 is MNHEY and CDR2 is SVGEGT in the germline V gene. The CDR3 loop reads CASSYGGDGYF. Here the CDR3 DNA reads TGTGCCAGCAGTTACGGAGGGGATGGATACTTC.

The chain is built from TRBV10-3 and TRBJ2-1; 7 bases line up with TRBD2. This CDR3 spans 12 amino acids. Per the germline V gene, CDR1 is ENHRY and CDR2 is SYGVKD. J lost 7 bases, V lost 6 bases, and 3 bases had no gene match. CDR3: CAISLAANEQFF. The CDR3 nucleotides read TGTGCCATCAGCCTAGCGGCGAATGAGCAGTTCTTC.

The CDR3 sequence: CASSPDRVHTGELFF. Here the CDR3 DNA reads TGTGCCAGCAGCCCAGACAGGGTGCACACCGGGGAGCTGTTTTTT. V usage is TRBV11-2 and J usage is TRBJ2-2, with TRBD1 matching over 7 bases. This CDR3 has 15 amino acids. V was pared by 5 bases and J by 3 bases, with 6 bases of the junction left unmatched. The germline CDR1 and CDR2 sequences are SGHAT and FQNNGV.

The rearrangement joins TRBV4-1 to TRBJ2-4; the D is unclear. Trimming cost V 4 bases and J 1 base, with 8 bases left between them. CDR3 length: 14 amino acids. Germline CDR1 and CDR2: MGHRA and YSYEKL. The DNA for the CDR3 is TGCGCCAGCAGCCCTATCGGGGCCAAAAACATTCAGTACTTC. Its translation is CASSPIGAKNIQYF.

The CDR3: CASSLAVQQGMKAFF. The DNA for the CDR3 is TGTGCCAGCAGCTTGGCCGTCCAGCAGGGGATGAAAGCTTTCTTT. The chain combines TRBV5-5 with TRBJ1-1; perhaps TRBD1 as D (6 bases). This CDR3 contains 15 residues. Germline assignment: CDR1 SGHKS and CDR2 YYEKEE (reference sequence). V lost 0 bases and J lost 9, with 18 bases in between.

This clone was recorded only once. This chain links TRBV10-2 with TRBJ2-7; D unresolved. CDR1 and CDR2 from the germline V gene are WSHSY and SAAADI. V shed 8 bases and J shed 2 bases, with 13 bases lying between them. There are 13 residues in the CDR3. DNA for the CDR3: TGCGCCAGCCGTGCGAGCGCGACCTACGAGCAGTACTTC. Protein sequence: CASRASATYEQYF.

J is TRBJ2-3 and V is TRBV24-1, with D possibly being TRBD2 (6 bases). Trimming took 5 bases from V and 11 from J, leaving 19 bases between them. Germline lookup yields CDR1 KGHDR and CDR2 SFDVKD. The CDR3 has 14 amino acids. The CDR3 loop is CATSGSGAFGEQYF. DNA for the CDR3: TGTGCCACCAGTGGATCGGGAGCATTTGGTGAGCAGTATTTT.

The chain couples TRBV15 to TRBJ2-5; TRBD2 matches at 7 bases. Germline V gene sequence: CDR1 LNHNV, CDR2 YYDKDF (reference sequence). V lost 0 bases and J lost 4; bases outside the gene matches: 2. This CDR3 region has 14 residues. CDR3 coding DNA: TGTGCCACCAGCAGAGAGTCTAGCGGAGAGACCCAGTACTTC. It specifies CATSRESSGETQYF.

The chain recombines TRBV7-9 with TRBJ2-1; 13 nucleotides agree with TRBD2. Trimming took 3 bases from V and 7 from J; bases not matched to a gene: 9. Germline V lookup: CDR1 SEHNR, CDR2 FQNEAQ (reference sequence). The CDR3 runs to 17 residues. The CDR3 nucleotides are TGTGCCAGCAGCTTGAGTGTCGGACTAGCGGGAGTTAATGAGCAGTTCTTC. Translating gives CASSLSVGLAGVNEQFF. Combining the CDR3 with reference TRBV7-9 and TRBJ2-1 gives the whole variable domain DTGVSQNPRHKITKRGQNVTFRCDPISEHNRLYWYRQTLGQGPEFLTYFQNEAQLEKSRLLSDRFSAERPKGSFSTLEIQRTEQGDSAMYLCASSLSVGLAGVNEQFFGPGTRLTVL.

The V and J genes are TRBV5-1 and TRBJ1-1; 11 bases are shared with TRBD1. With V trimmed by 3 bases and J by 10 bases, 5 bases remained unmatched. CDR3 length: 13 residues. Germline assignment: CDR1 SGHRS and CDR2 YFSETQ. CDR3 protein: CASSSGQGGAAFF. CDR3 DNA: TGCGCCAGCAGCTCGGGACAGGGGGGCGCAGCTTTCTTT.

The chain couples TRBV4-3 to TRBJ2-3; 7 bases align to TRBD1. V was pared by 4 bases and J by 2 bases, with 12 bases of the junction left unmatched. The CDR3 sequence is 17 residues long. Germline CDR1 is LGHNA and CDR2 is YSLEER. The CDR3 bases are TGCGCCAGCAGCCCGAGGGGGCGTTTCCCCCCCACAGATACGCAGTATTTT. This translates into CASSPRGRFPPTDTQYF.

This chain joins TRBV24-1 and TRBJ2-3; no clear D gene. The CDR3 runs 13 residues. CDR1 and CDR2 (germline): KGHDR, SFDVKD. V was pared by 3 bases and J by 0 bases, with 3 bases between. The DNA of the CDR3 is TGTGCCACCAGTGATCGGAGCACAGATACGCAGTATTTT. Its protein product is CATSDRSTDTQYF.

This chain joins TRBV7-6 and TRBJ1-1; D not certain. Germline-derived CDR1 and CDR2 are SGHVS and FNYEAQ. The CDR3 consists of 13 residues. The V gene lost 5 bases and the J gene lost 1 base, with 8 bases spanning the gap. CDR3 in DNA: TGTGCCAGCAGCCTCGTACAGAACACTGAAGCTTTCTTT. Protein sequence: CASSLVQNTEAFF.

DNA of the CDR3: TGTGCCAGCGGGAAGGGACTCGACGAGCAGTACTTC. Residues: CASGKGLDEQYF. The chain couples TRBV3-1 (or the pseudogene TRBV3-2) to TRBJ2-7, with D possibly being TRBD2 (6 bases). Germline values: CDR1 LGHDT, CDR2 YNNKEL (reference sequence). The CDR3 length is 12 residues. V dropped 8 bases and J dropped 5 bases, with 13 bases sitting between them.

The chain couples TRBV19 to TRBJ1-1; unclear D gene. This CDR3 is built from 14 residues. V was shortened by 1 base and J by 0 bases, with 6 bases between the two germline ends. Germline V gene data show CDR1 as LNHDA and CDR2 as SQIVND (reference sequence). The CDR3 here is CASSIGGMNTEAFF. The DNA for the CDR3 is TGTGCCAGTAGTATAGGAGGGATGAACACTGAAGCTTTCTTT.

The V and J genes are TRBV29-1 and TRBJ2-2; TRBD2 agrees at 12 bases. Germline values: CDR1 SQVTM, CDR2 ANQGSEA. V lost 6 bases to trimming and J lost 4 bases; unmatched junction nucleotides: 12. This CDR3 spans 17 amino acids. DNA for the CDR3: TGCAGCGTCGAAAGGACTAGCGGGACTGGCGGCACCGGGGAGCTGTTTTTT. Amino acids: CSVERTSGTGGTGELFF.

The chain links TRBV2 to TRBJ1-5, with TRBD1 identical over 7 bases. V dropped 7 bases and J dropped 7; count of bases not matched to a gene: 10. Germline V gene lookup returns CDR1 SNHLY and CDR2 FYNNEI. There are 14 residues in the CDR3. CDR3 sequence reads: CASKEQGFIQPQHF. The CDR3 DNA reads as TGTGCCAGCAAGGAACAGGGGTTTATCCAGCCCCAGCATTTT.